This T cell receptor (beta chain) was obtained from a study of T cell responses to AZD1222 COVID-19 vaccine. The CDR3 length is 15 residues. Germline loops: CDR1 MNHEY, CDR2 SMNVEV (reference sequence). Trimming stripped 3 bases from V and 0 bases from J, with 10 bases between. Study results and caveats: In all cases, repertoires were sampled only after the peak T cell response. Two doses of AZD1222 preceded a rise in Spike-specific TCR breadth and depth. Among the donors, most were white British and more were female, and clonal diversity was possibly underestimated.

In regard to this clone: The antigen remains undetermined.

TCRdb's copy holds only in-frame clones and misses some; the assay was immunoSEQ multiplex PCR. Of 90,000 to 150,000 clones in the sample, 86% are singletons; the top ten hold 2.5% to 3.5%. This sequence was found in an adult who received the AZD1222 COVID-19 vaccine. The material sequenced was peripheral blood, taken 28 days after the second AZD1222 dose. V and J are TRBV27 and TRBJ2-3; D remains ambiguous. Here the CDR3 reads CASSLSRLSTDTQYF. DNA of the CDR3: TGTGCCAGCAGTTTGTCTCGACTTAGCACAGATACGCAGTATTTT.